This T cell receptor (beta chain) was found in a study of cytomegalovirus exposure and HLA in healthy donors. The overall study: A previous analysis identified 90 million to 140 million unique TCR beta sequences derived from roughly 180 million T cells. Most donors, roughly 77% of approximately 400 genotyped, fell in the Caucasian-associated ancestry cluster. The study, taken as a whole, reports: Later analysis reportedly placed an Asian-associated ancestry cluster below the roughly 600-donor mean in N-insertions.

This clone was seen just once. Its antigen is not known. PCR involved 60 Vbeta and 13 Jbeta primers. The method was immunoSEQ multiplex PCR; TCRdb's version includes in-frame clones alone and lacks a portion of them. In the table there are about 170,000 clones, about three quarters of which are singletons. Germline assignment: CDR1 GTSNPN and CDR2 SVGIG (reference sequence). The CDR3 extends over 18 amino acids. V lost 3 bases and J 0 bases, leaving 22 bases between the germline ends. The genes are TRBV30 and TRBJ2-3; no firm D call. The material sequenced was PBMCs. The receptor was derived from a female donor in good health and CMV-seronegative. CDR3 sequence (DNA): TGTGCCTGGAGATACCGCCCCGAGTCCGCAATTAGCACAGATACGCAGTATTTT. Its protein is CAWRYRPESAISTDTQYF.